The sample holds many counts of the clone carrying this T cell receptor (beta chain). Antigen: not known. Time point of the sample: healthy volunteer bleed at 6 weeks. It was from unfractionated whole blood that total RNA was extracted. Between the trimmed V and J ends, which lost 6 bases and 6 bases, there was a span of 15 bases. CDR3 length: 13 amino acids. Germline values: CDR1 SGHVS, CDR2 FQNEAQ. The sample is drawn from a study of human T cells and chemical hapten exposure. Study-level points and caveats: Sensitization with DPC brought no change to TCRs above 1 in 1000 in frequency.

Each CDR3 protein gets one entry after TCRdb re-called the RACE reads with MiXCR. The table has about 47,000 distinct CDR3 sequences, roughly 3.5% seen once; the top ten hold 5% to 7%. The sequencing sample was made of whole blood. The sequence came from a human donor in good health. Some clones in this sample may be carry-over from other donors' samples. The V call is TRBV7-8, the J call TRBJ2-7, with D perhaps assigned TRBD1 or TRBD2 (5 bases each). CDR3 sequence: CASSPGTSGEQYF. CDR3 nucleotides: TGTGCCAGCAGTCCCGGGACCTCCGGCGAGCAGTACTTC.